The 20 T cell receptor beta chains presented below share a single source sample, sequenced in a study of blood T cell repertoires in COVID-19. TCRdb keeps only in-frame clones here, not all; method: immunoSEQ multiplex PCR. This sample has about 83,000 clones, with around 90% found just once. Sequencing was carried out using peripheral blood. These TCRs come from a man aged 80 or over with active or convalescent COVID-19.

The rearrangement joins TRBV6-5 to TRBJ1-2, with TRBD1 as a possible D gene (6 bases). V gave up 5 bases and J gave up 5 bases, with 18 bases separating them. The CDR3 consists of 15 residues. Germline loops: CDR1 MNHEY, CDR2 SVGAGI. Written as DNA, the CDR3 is TGTGCCAGCAGTATCTCTTTTGGGCAGGGGTATGGCTACACCTTC. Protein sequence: CASSISFGQGYGYTF.

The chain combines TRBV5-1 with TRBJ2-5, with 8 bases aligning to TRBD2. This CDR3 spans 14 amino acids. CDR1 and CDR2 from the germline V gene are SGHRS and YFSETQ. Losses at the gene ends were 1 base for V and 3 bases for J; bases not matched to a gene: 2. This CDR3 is CASSLRAGEETQYF. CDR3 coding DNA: TGCGCCAGCAGCTTGCGAGCGGGAGAAGAGACCCAGTACTTC.

Here the CDR3 reads CASSQFGQNNSPLHF. The CDR3 coding sequence is TGTGCCAGCAGCCAATTTGGCCAGAATAATTCACCCCTCCACTTT. V usage is TRBV3-1 (or the pseudogene TRBV3-2) and J usage is TRBJ1-6; D unresolved. The CDR3 loop spans 15 amino acids. Germline-derived CDR1 and CDR2 are LGHDT and YNNKEL (reference sequence). The V gene lost 2 bases and the J gene lost 5 bases, with 10 bases spanning the gap.

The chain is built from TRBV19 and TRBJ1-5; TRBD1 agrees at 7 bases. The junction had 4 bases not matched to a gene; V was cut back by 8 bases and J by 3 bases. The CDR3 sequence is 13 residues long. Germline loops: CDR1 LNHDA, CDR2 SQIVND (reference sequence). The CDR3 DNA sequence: TGTGCCAGTTGCGGGACAGACAATCAGCCCCAGCATTTT. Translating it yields CASCGTDNQPQHF.

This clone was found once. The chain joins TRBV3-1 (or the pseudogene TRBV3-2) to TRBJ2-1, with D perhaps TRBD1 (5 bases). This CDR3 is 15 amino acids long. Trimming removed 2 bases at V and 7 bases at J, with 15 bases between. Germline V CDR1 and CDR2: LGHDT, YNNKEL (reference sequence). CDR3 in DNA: TGTGCCAGCAGCCAAAAGGGTAGGGGTTCGAATGAGCAGTTCTTC. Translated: CASSQKGRGSNEQFF.

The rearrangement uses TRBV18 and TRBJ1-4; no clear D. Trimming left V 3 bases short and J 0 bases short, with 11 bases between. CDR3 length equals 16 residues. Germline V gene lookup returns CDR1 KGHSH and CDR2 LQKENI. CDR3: CASSPARTPTNEKLFF. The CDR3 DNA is TGTGCCAGCTCACCGGCCAGAACCCCAACTAATGAAAAACTGTTTTTT. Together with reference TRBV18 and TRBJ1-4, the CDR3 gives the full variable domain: NAGVMQNPRHLVRRRGQEARLRCSPMKGHSHVYWYRQLPEEGLKFMVYLQKENIIDESGMPKERFSAEFPKEGPSILRIQQVVRGDSAAYFCASSPARTPTNEKLFFGSGTQLSVL.

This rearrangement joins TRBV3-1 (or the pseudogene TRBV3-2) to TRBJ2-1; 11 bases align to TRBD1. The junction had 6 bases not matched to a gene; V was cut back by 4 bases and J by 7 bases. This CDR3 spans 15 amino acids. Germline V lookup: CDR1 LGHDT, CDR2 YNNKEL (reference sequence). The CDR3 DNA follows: TGTGCCAGCAGCCTTGGACAGGGGGCGGGAAATGAGCAGTTCTTC. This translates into CASSLGQGAGNEQFF.

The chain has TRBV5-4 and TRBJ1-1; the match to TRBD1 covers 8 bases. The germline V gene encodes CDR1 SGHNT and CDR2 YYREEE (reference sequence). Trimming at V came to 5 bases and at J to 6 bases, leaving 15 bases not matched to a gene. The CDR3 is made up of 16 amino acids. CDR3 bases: TGTGCCAGCAGAACCGGGACAGGCTTAGAGGTCTCTGAAGCTTTCTTT. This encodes CASRTGTGLEVSEAFF.

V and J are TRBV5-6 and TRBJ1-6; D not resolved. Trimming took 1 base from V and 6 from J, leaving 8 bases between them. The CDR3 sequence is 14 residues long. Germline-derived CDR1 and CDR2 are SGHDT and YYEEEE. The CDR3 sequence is CASSLYIRNSPLHF. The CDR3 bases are TGTGCCAGCAGCTTGTATATCCGTAATTCACCCCTCCACTTT.

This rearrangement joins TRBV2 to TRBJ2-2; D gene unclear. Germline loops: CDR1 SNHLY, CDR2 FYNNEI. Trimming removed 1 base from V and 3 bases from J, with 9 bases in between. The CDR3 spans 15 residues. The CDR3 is CASSEGPGYTGELFF. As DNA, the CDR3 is TGTGCCAGCAGTGAAGGTCCCGGGTACACCGGGGAGCTGTTTTTT.

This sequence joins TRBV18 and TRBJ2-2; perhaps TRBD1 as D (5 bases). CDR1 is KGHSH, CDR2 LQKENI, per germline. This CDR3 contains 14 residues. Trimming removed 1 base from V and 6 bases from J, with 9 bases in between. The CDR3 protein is CASSPRSGSGELFF. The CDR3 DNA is TGTGCCAGCTCACCACGGTCAGGGTCCGGGGAGCTGTTTTTT.

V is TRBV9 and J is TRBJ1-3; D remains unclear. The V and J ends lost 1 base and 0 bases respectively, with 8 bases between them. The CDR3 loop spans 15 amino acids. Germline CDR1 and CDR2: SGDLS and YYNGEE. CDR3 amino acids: CASSVLGSSGNTIYF. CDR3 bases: TGTGCCAGCAGCGTACTCGGTAGCTCTGGAAACACCATATATTTT.

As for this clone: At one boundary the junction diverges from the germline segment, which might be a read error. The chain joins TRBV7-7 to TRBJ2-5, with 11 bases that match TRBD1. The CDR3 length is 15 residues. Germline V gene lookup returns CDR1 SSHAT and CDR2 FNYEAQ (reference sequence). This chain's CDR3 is CASSSLGQGAETQYF. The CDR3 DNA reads TGTGCTAGCAGCTCCCTTGGACAGGGGGCAGAGACCCAGTACTTC.

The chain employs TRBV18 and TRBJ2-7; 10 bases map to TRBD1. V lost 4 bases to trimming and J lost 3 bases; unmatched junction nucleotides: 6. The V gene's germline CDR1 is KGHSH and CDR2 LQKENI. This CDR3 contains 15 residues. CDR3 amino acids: CASSLGGQGSYEQYV. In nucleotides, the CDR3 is TGTGCCAGCTCACTAGGGGGACAGGGGAGCTACGAGCAGTACGTC.

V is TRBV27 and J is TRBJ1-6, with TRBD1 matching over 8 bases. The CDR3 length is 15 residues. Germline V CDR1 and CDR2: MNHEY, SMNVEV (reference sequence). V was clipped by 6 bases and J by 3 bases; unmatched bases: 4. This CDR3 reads CASRLGQGYNSPLHF. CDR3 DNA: TGTGCCAGCAGACTCGGACAGGGCTATAATTCACCCCTCCACTTT.

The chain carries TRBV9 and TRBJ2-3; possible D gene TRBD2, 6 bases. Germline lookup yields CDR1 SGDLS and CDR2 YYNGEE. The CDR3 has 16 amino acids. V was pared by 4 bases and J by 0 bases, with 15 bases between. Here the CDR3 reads CASSSESGLSTDTQYF. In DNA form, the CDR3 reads TGTGCCAGCAGCTCCGAGAGCGGGTTGAGCACAGATACGCAGTATTTT.

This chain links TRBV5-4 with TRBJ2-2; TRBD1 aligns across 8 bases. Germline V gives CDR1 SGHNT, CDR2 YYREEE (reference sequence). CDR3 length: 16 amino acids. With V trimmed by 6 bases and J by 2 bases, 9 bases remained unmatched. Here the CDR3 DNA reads TGTGCCAGCACGGGAGAGGCAGGGGGCAACACCGGGGAGCTGTTTTTT. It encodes CASTGEAGGNTGELFF.

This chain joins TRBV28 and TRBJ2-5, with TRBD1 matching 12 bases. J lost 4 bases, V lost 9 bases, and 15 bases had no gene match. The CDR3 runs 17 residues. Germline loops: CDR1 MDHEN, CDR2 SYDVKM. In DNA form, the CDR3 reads TGTGCCAGTCGGAAGAGCACCGGGACAGGGGGCTTAGAGACCCAGTACTTC. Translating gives CASRKSTGTGGLETQYF.

As DNA, the CDR3 is TGCAGCGCCTCCTTCGCGGGGGGCACTTATAACACCGGGGAGCTGTTTTTT. Its protein product is CSASFAGGTYNTGELFF. This chain links TRBV29-1 with TRBJ2-2; 8 positions agree with TRBD2. V gave up 7 bases and J gave up 2 bases; unmatched junction bases: 15. CDR3 length: 17 amino acids. Per germline, CDR1 SQVTM and CDR2 ANQGSEA.

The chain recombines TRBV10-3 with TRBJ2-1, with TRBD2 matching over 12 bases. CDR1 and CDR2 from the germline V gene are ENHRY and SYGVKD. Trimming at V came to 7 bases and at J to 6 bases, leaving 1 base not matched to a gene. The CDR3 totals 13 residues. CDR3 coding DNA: TGTGCCATCAAACTAGCGGGGGGCAATGAGCAGTTCTTC. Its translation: CAIKLAGGNEQFF.